Listed below are T cell receptor beta chains from one sample, sequenced in a study of CXCR3-negative and CXCR3-positive naive CD8 T cells. One entry per CDR3 protein, without DNA, is what TCRdb gives after re-calling the 5' RACE reads. The sample table sets out about 43,000 distinct CDR3 sequences. The specimen sequenced was memory CD8+ T cells from blood. All receptors derive from a human donor in good health. Some clones in this sample may be carry-over from other donors' samples. Each CDR3 is given with its conserved first and last residue. Only some rows state a clone size, as once, few, many or a class for expanded clones.

>TRBJ2-3|NA|TRBV5-4
CASSLFPDTQYF
>TRBJ2-1|NA|TRBV7-8
CASKGSVSYNEQFF
>TRBJ1-1|NA|TRBV6-6
CASREVGTEAFF
>TRBJ2-1|NA|TRBV7-6
CASSLSGGHNEQFF
>TRBJ2-1|NA|TRBV7-9
CASSSINYNEQFF
>TRBJ2-3|NA|TRBV27
CASTSGGSDTQYF
>TRBJ2-3|NA|TRBV4-3
CASSQTAGTGQDTQYF
>TRBJ2-1|NA|TRBV7-3
CASSLDGGANEQFF
>TRBJ1-5|NA|TRBV25-1
CASSDGEPQHF
>TRBJ1-2|NA|TRBV5-6
CASSSDREIYNYGYTF
>TRBJ2-5|NA|TRBV6-2/TRBV6-3
CASRPTGSRETQYF
>TRBJ1-1|NA|TRBV5-1
CASSVTGAGNTEAFF
>TRBJ1-6|NA|TRBV19
CASSFASSDNSPLHF
>TRBJ2-5|NA|TRBV7-9
CASSITSGGPIETQYF
>TRBJ2-7|NA|TRBV29-1
CSVIPSGAYEQYF
>TRBJ1-1|NA|TRBV29-1
CSTGGNTEAFF
>TRBJ2-1|NA|TRBV20-1
CSARASPFASGKSYNEQFF
>TRBJ2-3|NA|TRBV29-1
CSVEPDRGWANTQYF
>TRBJ2-5|NA|TRBV27
CASSLDRGETQYF
>TRBJ2-4|NA|TRBV2
CASRRGAKNIQYF
>TRBJ2-5|NA|TRBV7-9
CASSIPSGRGETQYF
>TRBJ2-1|NA|TRBV15
CATSPSGQGYNEQFF
>TRBJ1-2|NA|TRBV6-2/TRBV6-3
CASSYAVDGYTF
>TRBJ2-7|NA|TRBV6-5
CASSYEAGGGYEQYF
>TRBJ2-3|NA|TRBV29-1
CSAKGRMGTDTQYF
>TRBJ1-2|NA|TRBV3-1
CASSQGALNYGYTF
>TRBJ2-7|NA|TRBV4-3
CASSFRTGLDEQYF
>TRBJ2-7|NA|TRBV20-1
CSATTWGEPYEQYF
>TRBJ1-2|NA|TRBV20-1
CSCAMQDGEIGYTF
>TRBJ2-7|NA|TRBV7-9
CASSLWAGVLGEQYF
>TRBJ1-2|NA|TRBV28
CASSSTGWGGYTF
>TRBJ2-5|NA|TRBV28
CASSLSLAGEQETQYF
>TRBJ1-1|medium-sized|TRBV30
CACSQGLQGTEAFF
>TRBJ2-5|NA|TRBV28
CASSLIGGTGEETQYF
>TRBJ2-3|NA|TRBV6-2/TRBV6-3
CASSYGAVDTDTQYF
>TRBJ2-7|NA|TRBV12-3/TRBV12-4
CASGTSDSPTPYEQYF
>TRBJ2-7|NA|TRBV7-2
CASSLLLPGLAGVPKRIYEQYF
>TRBJ2-1|NA|TRBV29-1
CSVVTVSYNEQFF
>TRBJ1-2|NA|TRBV7-9
CASSLGVRGRDGYTF
>TRBJ2-3|NA|TRBV6-4
CASSEGSGGESDTQYF
>TRBJ1-1|NA|TRBV12-3/TRBV12-4
CASSFTKGGTTEAFF
>TRBJ2-7|NA|TRBV5-6
CASSLGLNSYEQYF
>TRBJ2-1|NA|TRBV7-9
CASSWPGTDNYYNEQFF
>TRBJ2-7|NA|TRBV20-1
CSAPPEGLTYEQYF
>TRBJ2-5|NA|TRBV15
CATSRERGFEGKTQYF
>TRBJ1-1|NA|TRBV25-1
CASSESGGWSEAFF
>TRBJ2-3|NA|TRBV11-3
CASSSGTSFTDTQYF
>TRBJ2-7|NA|TRBV5-6
CASRHLRGGTADEQYF
>TRBJ2-1|NA|TRBV19
CASSMGTAGFF
>TRBJ2-1|NA|TRBV28
CASSLFTYNEQFF
>TRBJ2-1|NA|TRBV7-8
CASSLANSYNEQFF
>TRBJ1-5|NA|TRBV4-3
CASSQDWADNQPQHF
>TRBJ2-7|NA|TRBV27
CASKTANSYEQYF